This T cell receptor beta chain was found in a study of vaccination and CD4 T cells after COVID-19. About the research overall: The cells were exposed to overlapping spike peptides originating from SARS-CoV-2, HCoV-NL63, HCoV-OC43 and HCoV-229E for stimulation.

Per germline, CDR1 SGHTA and CDR2 FQGNSA. The CDR3 sequence is 11 residues long. Points from the study as a whole: In median terms, SARS-CoV-2-reactive clonotypes went from about 20 to 38, a nonsignificant rise.

This clonotype occurred a few times. Its cognate antigen is unknown. Sequence at one end of the junction differs from germline and may be a read error. Oncomine TCR Beta short-read sequencing was applied to DNA from cultured CD4+ T cells. TCRdb reprocessed the PCR reads via MiXCR and lists one record per CDR3 protein. The sample shows under 25,000 distinct CDR3 sequences, 30% to 35% of them seen only once. Indicated time point: late sampling 161 to 241 days after vaccination in a few convalescent patients. The treatment denotes: roughly 11-day PBMC culture with coronavirus spike peptide pools or control peptides (ViraFEST assay). In the ViraFEST assay, peptide-pool expansion preceded TCR sequencing of expanded clonotypes. Replacement of half the medium with fresh IL-2 medium took place on days 3 and 7.

The sequencing used CD4+ T cells from blood, cultured in vitro, collected about 7 months after SARS-CoV-2 vaccination. The origin of this receptor is a human donor who had recovered from COVID-19. V gene TRBV7-2 combines with J gene TRBJ2-1, with D unclear. The DNA for the CDR3 is TGTGCCAGCAGCGCCTACATTGAGCAGTTCTTC. It is translated as CASSAYIEQFF.